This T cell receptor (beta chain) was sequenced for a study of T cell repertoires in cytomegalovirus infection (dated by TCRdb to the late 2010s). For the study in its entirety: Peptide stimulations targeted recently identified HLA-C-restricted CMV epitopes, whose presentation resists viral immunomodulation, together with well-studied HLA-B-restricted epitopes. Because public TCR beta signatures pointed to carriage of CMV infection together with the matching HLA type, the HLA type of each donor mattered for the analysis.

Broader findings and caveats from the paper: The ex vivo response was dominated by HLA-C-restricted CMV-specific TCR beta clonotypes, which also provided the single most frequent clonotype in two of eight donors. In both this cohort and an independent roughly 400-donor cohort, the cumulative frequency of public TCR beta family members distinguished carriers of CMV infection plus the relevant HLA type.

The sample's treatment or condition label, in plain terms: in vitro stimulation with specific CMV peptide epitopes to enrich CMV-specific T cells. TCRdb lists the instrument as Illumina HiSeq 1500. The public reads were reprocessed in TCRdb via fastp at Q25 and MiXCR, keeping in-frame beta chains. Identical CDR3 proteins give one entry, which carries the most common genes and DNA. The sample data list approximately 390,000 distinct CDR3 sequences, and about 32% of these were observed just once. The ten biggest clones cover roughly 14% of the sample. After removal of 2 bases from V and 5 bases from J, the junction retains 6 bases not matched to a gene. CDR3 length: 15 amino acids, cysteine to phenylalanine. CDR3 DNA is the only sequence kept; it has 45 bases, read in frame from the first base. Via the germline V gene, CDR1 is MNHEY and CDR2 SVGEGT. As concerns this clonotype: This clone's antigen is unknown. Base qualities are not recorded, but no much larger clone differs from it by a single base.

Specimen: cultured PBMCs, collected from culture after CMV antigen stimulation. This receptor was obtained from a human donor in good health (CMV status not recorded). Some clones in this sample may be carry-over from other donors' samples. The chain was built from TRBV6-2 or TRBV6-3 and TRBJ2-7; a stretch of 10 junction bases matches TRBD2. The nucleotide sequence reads TGTGCCAGCAGTTACCTCGAGCTAGCGGGAGACGAGCAGTACTTC. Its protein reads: CASSYLELAGDEQYF.